This T cell receptor (beta chain) was profiled in a study of radiotherapy plus CTLA-4 blockade in lung cancer. Study outcomes and limitations: Radiotherapy with ipilimumab was followed by blood expansion of tumor-derived clones.

Some clones are missing from TCRdb's copy, which holds only in-frame ones; the method was immunoSEQ multiplex PCR. The sample yields some 73,000 clones, approximately 80% seen once. Regarding this clone: The antigen is undetermined.

This CDR3 is built from 16 residues. Per germline, CDR1 SEHNR and CDR2 FQNEAQ (reference sequence). V was pared by 5 bases and J by 3 bases, with 10 bases of the junction left unmatched. The rearrangement joins TRBV7-9 to TRBJ1-5; the match to TRBD1 covers 7 bases. Material: peripheral blood, obtained from a patient treated with radiotherapy plus ipilimumab. This receptor was taken from a human donor with non-small cell lung cancer who had stable disease on radiotherapy plus ipilimumab. The DNA of the CDR3 is TGTGCCAGCAGCCTCAGAACAGGGGCTATCAATCAGCCCCAGCATTTT. Translated: CASSLRTGAINQPQHF.